The rows below give T cell receptor beta chains drawn from one sample of a study of PD-1 blockade in mismatch repair-deficient tumors. TCRdb's copy holds only in-frame clones and misses some; the assay was immunoSEQ multiplex PCR. The data show roughly 13,000 clones, more than 75% seen once. The antigens for these receptors are not known. Sequenced material: cells cultured in vitro, taken from a patient treated with pembrolizumab. The receptors derive from an adult with mismatch repair-deficient cancer. Each CDR3 is given with its conserved first and last residue.

V gene,J gene,CDR3 protein
TRBV2,TRBJ2-1,CASRMTGTSGRAEQFF
TRBV19,TRBJ1-6,CASSITGEDSPLHF
TRBV7-3,TRBJ2-7,CASSLTGGGYEQYF
TRBV4-1,TRBJ1-5,CASSQYIQGSANQPQHF
TRBV28,TRBJ1-2,CASSSGDLVYGYTF
TRBV4-1,TRBJ1-2,CASSQGAGIYGYTF
TRBV7-2,TRBJ1-2,CASSLARAAGYTF
TRBV30,TRBJ1-3,CASKKPGNTIYF
TRBV7-3,TRBJ2-5,CASSLTGRGETQYF
TRBV7-2,TRBJ2-3,CASSLIGAGARADTQYF
TRBV6-5,TRBJ1-1,CASSYGQGHTEAFF
TRBV6-1,TRBJ1-2,CASRDGQPAINGYTF
TRBV11-2,TRBJ2-6,CASSKGLAGAGANVLTF
TRBV19,TRBJ2-3,CASSLPPKYDTQYF
TRBV7-2,TRBJ2-5,CASSSSGRRETQYF
TRBV27,TRBJ1-1,CASSLKGAGTEAFF
TRBV27,TRBJ1-4,CASSLLGPATNEKLFF